These 8 T cell receptor beta chains were all obtained from the same sample, sequenced in a study of TIL therapy for anti-PD-1-resistant metastatic lung cancer. The libraries were made with immunoSEQ v3. The protocol was immunoSEQ multiplex PCR, while the TCRdb copy is restricted to in-frame clones and leaves out a portion. The data contain 40,000 to 60,000 clones, roughly 85% of them singletons. The time point: pre-treatment sample, taken before nivolumab and TIL therapy. The sequences come from blood, collected at baseline. The receptors here all came from a woman aged 25-85 years with non-small cell lung cancer.

This clone was counted a few times. The rearrangement uses TRBV7-9 and TRBJ2-1; D unclear. The germline V gene has CDR1 SEHNR and CDR2 FQNEAQ (reference sequence). This CDR3 has 13 amino acids. Trimming took off 3 bases at V and 8 bases at J, with 11 bases between the two ends. This CDR3 is CASSLGFGDEQFF. In nucleotides, the CDR3 is TGTGCCAGCAGCTTGGGGTTTGGGGATGAGCAGTTCTTC. Together with reference TRBV7-9 and TRBJ2-1, the CDR3 gives the full variable domain: DTGVSQNPRHKITKRGQNVTFRCDPISEHNRLYWYRQTLGQGPEFLTYFQNEAQLEKSRLLSDRFSAERPKGSFSTLEIQRTEQGDSAMYLCASSLGFGDEQFFGPGTRLTVL.

This sequence joins TRBV6-1 and TRBJ2-3; the D is unclear. CDR1 and CDR2 from the germline V gene are MNHNS and SASEGT. The CDR3 totals 13 residues. Trimming shortened V by 5 bases and J by 7 bases, and 13 bases separated the two germline ends. The CDR3 loop reads CASSLSEEYTQYF. Here the CDR3 DNA reads TGTGCCAGCAGTCTATCGGAAGAATATACGCAGTATTTT.

There are a few counts of this clone. V and J are TRBV5-1 and TRBJ1-2, with D possibly matching TRBD1 (6 bases). Germline values: CDR1 SGHRS, CDR2 YFSETQ. The CDR3 length is 15 residues. The V end was cut by 0 bases, the J end by 7 bases, with 16 bases between. The CDR3 reads CASSLAQGQKGGYTF. The DNA of the CDR3 is TGCGCCAGCAGCTTGGCACAGGGACAAAAGGGTGGCTACACCTTC.

This clone has a single count. V gene TRBV7-9 combines with J gene TRBJ1-1; D perhaps matches TRBD1 (6 bases). Germline V gene data show CDR1 as SEHNR and CDR2 as FQNEAQ (reference sequence). The ends were cut back, 5 bases at V and 5 bases at J, with 18 bases in the middle. The CDR3 runs 15 residues. The CDR3 nucleotides read TGTGCCAGCAGCCTCGGACAGCCCCGTGAGACTGAAGCTTTCTTT. This encodes CASSLGQPRETEAFF.

The chain has TRBV7-3 and TRBJ2-3; D not certain. The V end lost 2 bases, the J end lost 6 bases, and 9 bases lay between the germline ends. Germline CDR1 is SGHTA and CDR2 is FQGTGA. There are 13 residues in the CDR3. This CDR3 is CASSLATTDTQYF. CDR3 bases: TGTGCCAGCAGCTTAGCGACAACGGATACGCAGTATTTT.

The V call is TRBV4-3, the J call TRBJ2-3; 7 nucleotides align to TRBD2. CDR1 is LGHNA, CDR2 YSLEER, per germline. The CDR3 totals 16 residues. V shed 4 bases and J 4 bases; nucleotides not matched to a gene: 11. CDR3 loop: CASSPQMGGSPDTQYF. The CDR3 DNA follows: TGCGCCAGCAGCCCACAGATGGGGGGGTCGCCAGATACGCAGTATTTT.

The chain joins TRBV13 to TRBJ2-4, with unresolved D. Germline values: CDR1 PRHDT, CDR2 FYEKMQ (reference sequence). The CDR3 has 13 amino acids. Trimming left V 7 bases short and J 8 bases short, with 15 bases between. Here the CDR3 DNA reads TGTGCCAGCACCAAACATGGAAGGGACATTCAGTACTTC. Protein sequence: CASTKHGRDIQYF. Filled out from reference TRBV13 and TRBJ2-4, the complete variable domain reads AAGVIQSPRHLIKEKRETATLKCYPIPRHDTVYWYQQGPGQDPQFLISFYEKMQSDKGSIPDRFSAQQFSDYHSELNMSSLELGDSALYFCASTKHGRDIQYFGAGTRLSVL.

This clone appeared a few times. The chain employs TRBV7-2 and TRBJ1-2, with D hard to call. Germline loops: CDR1 SGHTA, CDR2 FQGNSA. CDR3 length: 12 residues. V lost 7 bases to trimming and J lost 7 bases, with 13 bases between them. As DNA, the CDR3 is TGTGCCAGCAATATTTATGATCGTGGCTACACCTTC. Translated, it gives CASNIYDRGYTF. The complete variable domain, with remaining parts taken from reference TRBV7-2 and TRBJ1-2, reads GAGVSQSPSNKVTEKGKDVELRCDPISGHTALYWYRQSLGQGLEFLIYFQGNSAPDKSGLPSDRFSAERTGGSVSTLTIQRTQQEDSAVYLCASNIYDRGYTFGSGTRLTVV.